Listed below are T cell receptor beta chains from one sample, sequenced in a study of T cells after yellow fever vaccination. TCRdb used MiXCR to reprocess the 5' RACE reads, holding one entry per CDR3 protein. The sample includes 550,000 or so distinct CDR3 sequences, less than 20% of them seen just once. The sample here was PBMCs, taken 15 days after the yellow fever booster vaccination. These receptor sequences come from a man aged 30-40 years who received the YFV17D yellow fever vaccine. The CDR3 runs from the conserved cysteine through the conserved F or W. Each record gives: J gene, clone size, V gene, D gene, CDR3 protein, CDR3 DNA. A D gene is named only where the DNA matches it firmly. Clone size is stated in some rows and not others, as once, few, many or a class when expanded.

J: TRBJ2-4
size: NA
V: TRBV7-8
D: NA
CDR3: CASSFRDGIQYF
DNA: TGTGCCAGCAGCTTTCGGGACGGCATTCAGTACTTC

J: TRBJ1-2
size: NA
V: TRBV5-5
D: NA
CDR3: CASSLALGGDVGTF
DNA: TGTGCCAGCAGCTTGGCGCTCGGGGGAGACGTGGGCACCTTC

J: TRBJ2-5
size: NA
V: TRBV5-1
D: NA
CDR3: CASSLARAEETQYF
DNA: TGCGCCAGCAGCTTGGCACGGGCCGAAGAGACCCAGTACTTC

J: TRBJ2-5
size: NA
V: TRBV5-6
D: NA
CDR3: CASSFVSRGETQYF
DNA: TGTGCCAGCAGCTTCGTTTCCAGGGGAGAGACCCAGTACTTC

J: TRBJ2-1
size: NA
V: TRBV12-3/TRBV12-4
D: TRBD2
CDR3: CATIRAGGGNEQFF
DNA: TGTGCCACCATTAGGGCGGGAGGGGGCAATGAGCAGTTCTTC

J: TRBJ2-1
size: many
V: TRBV5-1
D: NA
CDR3: CASSLGNEQFF
DNA: TGCGCCAGCAGCTTAGGCAATGAGCAGTTCTTC

J: TRBJ2-3
size: few
V: TRBV4-3
D: TRBD1
CDR3: CASSESTGITDTQYF
DNA: TGCGCCAGCAGCGAATCGACAGGGATCACAGATACGCAGTATTTT

J: TRBJ2-1
size: NA
V: TRBV4-3
D: TRBD2
CDR3: CASSQDSSGDYNEQFF
DNA: TGCGCCAGCAGCCAAGATTCTAGCGGGGACTACAATGAGCAGTTCTTC

J: TRBJ2-1
size: NA
V: TRBV20-1
D: NA
CDR3: CSATGASPYNEQFF
DNA: TGCAGTGCCACGGGAGCGTCCCCCTACAATGAGCAGTTCTTC

J: TRBJ2-2
size: NA
V: TRBV6-5
D: NA
CDR3: CASSYSTIHSAGELFF
DNA: TGTGCCAGCAGTTACTCGACCATTCATTCGGCCGGGGAGCTGTTTTTT

J: TRBJ2-5
size: NA
V: TRBV7-2
D: TRBD1
CDR3: CASSPRSPGGRETQYF
DNA: TGTGCCAGCAGCCCCAGGTCGCCAGGGGGCCGGGAGACCCAGTACTTC

J: TRBJ2-1
size: NA
V: TRBV24-1
D: NA
CDR3: CATSGPGQDTHNEQFF
DNA: TGTGCCACCAGTGGGCCGGGCCAGGATACCCACAATGAGCAGTTCTTC

J: TRBJ2-5
size: few
V: TRBV12-3/TRBV12-4
D: NA
CDR3: CASTIEGYQETQYF
DNA: TGTGCCAGCACCATAGAGGGGTACCAAGAGACCCAGTACTTC

J: TRBJ2-5
size: few
V: TRBV6-1
D: TRBD1
CDR3: CASSPPGTGGETQYF
DNA: TGTGCCAGCAGTCCCCCCGGGACAGGGGGAGAGACCCAGTACTTC

J: TRBJ1-1
size: NA
V: TRBV28
D: NA
CDR3: CASSLYAPAAEAFF
DNA: TGTGCCAGCAGTTTATACGCGCCGGCGGCCGAAGCTTTCTTT

J: TRBJ2-3
size: NA
V: TRBV4-2
D: NA
CDR3: CASSQEGRSTDTQYF
DNA: TGTGCCAGCAGCCAAGAGGGGAGGAGCACAGATACGCAGTATTTT

J: TRBJ2-1
size: NA
V: TRBV12-3/TRBV12-4
D: NA
CDR3: CASSLAPRYNEQFF
DNA: TGTGCCAGCAGTCTAGCGCCAAGGTACAATGAGCAGTTCTTC

J: TRBJ2-5
size: few
V: TRBV27
D: TRBD2
CDR3: CASSFSGGLETQYF
DNA: TGTGCCAGCAGTTTTTCGGGGGGTTTAGAGACCCAGTACTTC

J: TRBJ2-1
size: NA
V: TRBV7-2
D: NA
CDR3: CASSLVSTGKGSNEQFF
DNA: TGTGCCAGCAGCTTAGTTTCCACAGGGAAAGGGAGCAATGAGCAGTTCTTC

J: TRBJ2-5
size: few
V: TRBV28
D: TRBD1
CDR3: CASGLGTASGETQYF
DNA: TGTGCCAGCGGCTTGGGGACAGCCAGTGGGGAGACCCAGTACTTC

J: TRBJ1-1
size: NA
V: TRBV10-2
D: TRBD1
CDR3: CASSFGTGNTEAFF
DNA: TGCGCCAGCAGTTTTGGGACAGGGAACACTGAAGCTTTCTTT

J: TRBJ1-6
size: few
V: TRBV9
D: NA
CDR3: CASSVDFYNSPLHF
DNA: TGTGCCAGCAGCGTAGACTTTTATAATTCACCCCTCCACTTT

J: TRBJ2-5
size: NA
V: TRBV25-1
D: TRBD1
CDR3: CASRGQGIGTQYF
DNA: TGTGCCAGCAGGGGACAGGGCATCGGGACCCAGTACTTC

J: TRBJ2-2
size: few
V: TRBV5-5
D: NA
CDR3: CASSLGGFNTGELFF
DNA: TGTGCCAGCAGCTTGGGCGGCTTCAACACCGGGGAGCTGTTTTTT

J: TRBJ1-1
size: NA
V: TRBV29-1
D: TRBD1
CDR3: CSVATGGLTEAFF
DNA: TGCAGCGTCGCAACAGGGGGTCTCACTGAAGCTTTCTTT

J: TRBJ2-3
size: few
V: TRBV5-1
D: TRBD2
CDR3: CASSSGGGRAGTDTQYF
DNA: TGCGCCAGCAGCTCAGGCGGCGGGAGGGCCGGTACAGATACGCAGTATTTT

J: TRBJ1-1
size: NA
V: TRBV5-1
D: NA
CDR3: CASSLIQGLNTEAFF
DNA: TGCGCCAGCAGCTTGATTCAGGGGTTGAACACTGAAGCTTTCTTT

J: TRBJ2-7
size: NA
V: TRBV18
D: TRBD1
CDR3: CASSPLAQGDYEQYF
DNA: TGTGCCAGCTCACCACTTGCACAGGGGGACTACGAGCAGTACTTC

J: TRBJ2-1
size: few
V: TRBV7-3
D: TRBD1
CDR3: CASSQTETGVNEQFF
DNA: TGTGCCAGCAGCCAGACAGAAACAGGGGTGAATGAGCAGTTCTTC

J: TRBJ2-7
size: NA
V: TRBV20-1
D: TRBD2
CDR3: CSARDVTSGSSEQYF
DNA: TGCAGTGCTAGAGATGTCACTAGCGGGAGCTCCGAGCAGTACTTC

J: TRBJ2-1
size: few
V: TRBV5-5
D: TRBD2
CDR3: CASSLGLAGTYLLNEQFF
DNA: TGTGCCAGCAGCTTGGGGCTAGCGGGAACCTACCTCCTAAATGAGCAGTTCTTC

J: TRBJ2-3
size: NA
V: TRBV24-1
D: TRBD2
CDR3: CATSDLRGSGRGDTQYF
DNA: TGTGCCACCAGTGATTTGCGCGGGAGCGGGAGGGGAGATACGCAGTATTTT

J: TRBJ1-5
size: few
V: TRBV3-1
D: TRBD1
CDR3: CASSQDAPVAGGFQPQHF
DNA: TGTGCCAGCAGCCAAGATGCCCCTGTGGCAGGGGGGTTTCAGCCCCAGCATTTT

J: TRBJ2-1
size: NA
V: TRBV6-2/TRBV6-3
D: NA
CDR3: CASGLTGEQFF
DNA: TGTGCCAGCGGCCTTACGGGTGAGCAGTTCTTC

J: TRBJ2-2
size: NA
V: TRBV11-2
D: TRBD2
CDR3: CASSLVAGGGGITGELFF
DNA: TGTGCCAGCAGCTTAGTAGCGGGAGGTGGGGGAATCACCGGGGAGCTGTTTTTT

J: TRBJ2-4
size: NA
V: TRBV7-9
D: NA
CDR3: CASSLAAVNIQYF
DNA: TGTGCCAGCAGCTTAGCAGCGGTAAACATTCAGTACTTC

J: TRBJ2-5
size: NA
V: TRBV11-2
D: NA
CDR3: CASSLGGISRETQYF
DNA: TGTGCCAGCAGCTTAGGCGGGATCTCCCGCGAGACCCAGTACTTC

J: TRBJ2-7
size: NA
V: TRBV29-1
D: NA
CDR3: CSVVGSLYEQYF
DNA: TGCAGCGTTGTGGGGTCGCTATACGAGCAGTACTTC

J: TRBJ1-6
size: NA
V: TRBV5-1
D: NA
CDR3: CASSWSGDNSPLHF
DNA: TGCGCCAGCAGCTGGTCAGGGGACAATTCACCCCTCCACTTT

J: TRBJ2-3
size: few
V: TRBV24-1
D: NA
CDR3: CATGDPQADTQYF
DNA: TGTGCCACCGGCGACCCTCAGGCAGATACGCAGTATTTT

J: TRBJ2-1
size: few
V: TRBV5-1
D: NA
CDR3: CASSLAGHLLYNEQFF
DNA: TGCGCCAGCAGCTTAGCGGGACATCTACTTTACAATGAGCAGTTCTTC

J: TRBJ2-5
size: NA
V: TRBV15
D: TRBD2
CDR3: CATSRDPREGWGETQYF
DNA: TGTGCCACCAGCAGAGATCCCAGGGAGGGATGGGGGGAGACCCAGTACTTC

J: TRBJ1-2
size: NA
V: TRBV7-2
D: TRBD1
CDR3: CASSGSPDIDRGYGYTF
DNA: TGTGCCAGCAGCGGTAGCCCCGACATCGACAGGGGCTATGGCTACACCTTC

J: TRBJ2-1
size: NA
V: TRBV3-1
D: TRBD2
CDR3: CASSQKLGLAVSSYNEQFF
DNA: TGTGCCAGCAGCCAGAAACTCGGACTAGCGGTTAGCTCCTACAATGAGCAGTTCTTC

J: TRBJ2-5
size: NA
V: TRBV5-1
D: NA
CDR3: CASNSGPQETQYF
DNA: TGCGCCAGCAACTCCGGGCCCCAAGAGACCCAGTACTTC

J: TRBJ2-1
size: NA
V: TRBV30
D: TRBD2
CDR3: CAWKASGSGEQFF
DNA: TGTGCCTGGAAGGCTAGCGGGAGCGGGGAGCAGTTCTTC

J: TRBJ2-7
size: NA
V: TRBV18
D: NA
CDR3: CASSPRSTYEQYF
DNA: TGTGCCAGCTCACCCCGCTCCACCTACGAGCAGTACTTC

J: TRBJ2-7
size: NA
V: TRBV13
D: NA
CDR3: CASSLVAGTIEQYF
DNA: TGTGCCAGCAGCTTAGTGGCGGGTACCATCGAGCAGTACTTC

J: TRBJ1-6
size: once
V: TRBV12-3/TRBV12-4
D: TRBD1
CDR3: CATLGTANSPLHF
DNA: TGTGCCACGTTAGGGACAGCTAATTCACCCCTCCACTTT

J: TRBJ2-1
size: few
V: TRBV7-3
D: TRBD2
CDR3: CASSVGDGSGVEQFF
DNA: TGTGCCAGCAGCGTAGGGGATGGTAGCGGGGTTGAGCAGTTCTTC

J: TRBJ2-3
size: NA
V: TRBV20-1
D: TRBD1
CDR3: CSAGRQGLTDTQYF
DNA: TGCAGTGCTGGAAGACAGGGTTTAACAGATACGCAGTATTTT

J: TRBJ2-7
size: few
V: TRBV28
D: TRBD1
CDR3: CATLPVVPGTGAYEQYF
DNA: TGTGCCACCCTACCTGTCGTTCCCGGGACAGGGGCCTACGAGCAGTACTTC

J: TRBJ2-1
size: few
V: TRBV20-1
D: NA
CDR3: CSARRGPNEQFF
DNA: TGCAGTGCTCGGCGGGGACCGAATGAGCAGTTCTTC

J: TRBJ2-5
size: few
V: TRBV12-5
D: TRBD1
CDR3: CASALGTGVVETQYF
DNA: TGTGCTAGTGCCCTAGGGACAGGCGTTGTGGAGACCCAGTACTTC

J: TRBJ2-5
size: NA
V: TRBV7-2
D: NA
CDR3: CASSLVILKTQYF
DNA: TGTGCCAGCAGCTTAGTAATTTTGAAGACCCAGTACTTC

J: TRBJ2-2
size: NA
V: TRBV7-9
D: NA
CDR3: CASRGGSGNTGELFF
DNA: TGTGCCAGCAGAGGGGGGTCCGGGAACACCGGGGAGCTGTTTTTT

J: TRBJ2-7
size: few
V: TRBV7-9
D: NA
CDR3: CASSLYRRSPYEQYF
DNA: TGTGCCAGCAGCTTATACAGGAGGTCCCCCTACGAGCAGTACTTC

J: TRBJ2-2
size: NA
V: TRBV9
D: TRBD1
CDR3: CASSGGQGSAGELFF
DNA: TGTGCCAGCAGCGGGGGACAGGGTAGCGCCGGGGAGCTGTTTTTT

J: TRBJ2-7
size: few
V: TRBV20-1
D: TRBD2
CDR3: CSAQREGRYEQYF
DNA: TGCAGTGCTCAGCGGGAGGGAAGGTACGAGCAGTACTTC

J: TRBJ2-1
size: NA
V: TRBV5-1
D: NA
CDR3: CASSSRGVRSYNEQFF
DNA: TGCGCCAGCAGCTCCAGGGGGGTTCGTTCCTACAATGAGCAGTTCTTC